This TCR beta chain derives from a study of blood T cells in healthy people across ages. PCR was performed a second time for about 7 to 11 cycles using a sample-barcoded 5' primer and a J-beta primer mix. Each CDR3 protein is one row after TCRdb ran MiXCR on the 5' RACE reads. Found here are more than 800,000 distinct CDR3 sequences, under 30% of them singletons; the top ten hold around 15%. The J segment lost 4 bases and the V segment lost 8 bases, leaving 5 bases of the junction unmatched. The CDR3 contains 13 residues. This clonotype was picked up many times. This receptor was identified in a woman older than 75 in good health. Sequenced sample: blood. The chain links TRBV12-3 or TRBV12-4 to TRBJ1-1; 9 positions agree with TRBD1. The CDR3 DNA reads TGTGCCAGCCGGACAGGGGATGGCACTGAAGCTTTCTTT. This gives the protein CASRTGDGTEAFF.